This T cell receptor beta chain was recorded in a study of CD8 T cells in Susac syndrome. The study's findings and limits: The study conceded that its TCR sequencing and HLA analysis involved relatively few individuals.

Trimming took 0 bases from V and 6 from J, leaving 11 bases between them. Germline-derived CDR1 and CDR2 are SGHVS and FQNEAQ. The CDR3 has 14 residues. From blood CD8+ and CD4+ T cells, TCR beta sequences were generated. TEMRA cells were FACS-enriched, while CD8+ and CD4+ T cells were negatively isolated. The RNA input was roughly 0.45 to 1 ug, and it was reverse transcribed with random hexamers. By means of immunoSEQ multiplex PCR, TCR beta CDR3 spanning 54 Vbeta and 13 Jbeta underwent amplification. TCRdb used MiXCR to reprocess the immunoSEQ multiplex PCR reads, holding one entry per CDR3 protein. The sample has about 160,000 distinct CDR3 sequences, about 91% seen once; the top ten hold roughly 0.08%. For this clonotype: No antigen is known for it.

Sample: CD4+ T cells from PBMCs. The V call is TRBV7-8, the J call TRBJ1-1, with D possibly matching TRBD1 (5 bases). The receptor comes from a human donor in good health. CDR3 sequence (DNA): TGTGCCAGCAGCTTAGCGGGGGGAAGGGCTGAAGCTTTCTTT. This sequence encodes CASSLAGGRAEAFF.